This is a list of T cell receptor beta chains from one sample in a study of T-cell memory formation after mild COVID-19. TCRdb redid the calling of the 5' RACE reads with MiXCR, one entry per CDR3 protein. The repertoire holds under 150,000 distinct CDR3 sequences, with about 20% as singletons. The sample was PBMCs or a T cell subset sorted from them (not recorded which). The receptors were gathered from a man between 18 and 35 years old who had mild COVID-19 (a few samples of this study predate the infection). Cell type and time point are not known. Each CDR3 is given with its conserved first and last residue. The D gene is left open where the match is weak. The listing skips clone size in some rows; elsewhere it reads once, few, many or a size class.

v_gene	d_gene	abundance	j_gene	CDR3nt	CDR3aa
TRBV6-2/TRBV6-3	NA	NA	TRBJ1-5	TGTGCCAGCAGGGACGAGAAGGGTACGCGGCATTTT	CASRDEKGTRHF
TRBV7-9	NA	few	TRBJ2-7	TGTGCCAGCAGCTTAGTTGTGACTAGCTACGAGCAGTACTTC	CASSLVVTSYEQYF
TRBV4-1	NA	few	TRBJ2-2	TGCGCCAGCAGCCAAGATTCAGGCAACGCTGCCGGGGAGCTGTTTTTT	CASSQDSGNAAGELFF
TRBV13	NA	once	TRBJ2-5	TGTGCCAGCAGCTTAGTTTCTACACCTCCGTCCTTC	CASSLVSTPPSF
TRBV4-3	NA	NA	TRBJ1-1	TGCGCCAGCAGCCAAGATCCGGGATGGAGCACTGAAGCTTTCTTT	CASSQDPGWSTEAFF
TRBV9	NA	NA	TRBJ2-3	TGTGCCAGCAGCGTAGCCCCCGGACAGGACTACACAGATACGCAGTATTTT	CASSVAPGQDYTDTQYF
TRBV9	TRBD1	few	TRBJ1-2	TGTGCCAGCAGCGGCGGGACAGGGGCCTATGGCTACACCTTC	CASSGGTGAYGYTF
TRBV6-5	NA	few	TRBJ1-1	TGTGCCAGCACCCCCGGACAGCATGATGAAGCTTTCTTT	CASTPGQHDEAFF
TRBV7-9	NA	few	TRBJ1-2	TGTGCCACCAGACCAGGCGACACGGGTGGCTACACCTTC	CATRPGDTGGYTF
TRBV12-3/TRBV12-4	NA	NA	TRBJ2-2	TGTGCCAGCAGTCCTAGGAGACTCCGGGGCACCGGGGAGCTGTTTTTT	CASSPRRLRGTGELFF
TRBV9	NA	few	TRBJ1-5	TGTGCCAGCAGCGCCGGTGATAGCAATCAGCCCCAGCATTTT	CASSAGDSNQPQHF
TRBV9	TRBD1	NA	TRBJ2-7	TGTGCCAGCAGCTCGGGACAGGGGGCGGGCGAGCAGTACTTC	CASSSGQGAGEQYF
TRBV11-3	NA	NA	TRBJ2-3	TGTGCCAGCAGCCACAGGTTCCTCGGCACAGATACGCAGTATTTT	CASSHRFLGTDTQYF
TRBV12-3/TRBV12-4	NA	NA	TRBJ1-2	TGTGCCAGCAGCTCCGGTGTGGGCTACACCTTC	CASSSGVGYTF
TRBV12-3/TRBV12-4	NA	many	TRBJ2-7	TGTGCCAGCAGTTCCCCCGGGATGGTCTCCTACGAGCAGTACTTC	CASSSPGMVSYEQYF
TRBV20-1	NA	NA	TRBJ1-1	TGCAGTGCAAAAGAGGTCGGGGGCACTGAAGCTTTCTTT	CSAKEVGGTEAFF
TRBV7-9	NA	few	TRBJ2-1	TGTGCCAGCAGCGTAGCCCGTCGGGATCCCAATGAGCAGTTCTTC	CASSVARRDPNEQFF
TRBV4-1	TRBD2	few	TRBJ2-3	TGCGCCAGCAGCCAAGAGATTAGCGGGGGAGATACGCAGTATTTT	CASSQEISGGDTQYF
TRBV7-8	NA	NA	TRBJ2-2	TGTGCCAGCACAAACACCGGGGAGCTGATTTTT	CASTNTGELIF
TRBV4-2	TRBD2	few	TRBJ2-1	TGTGCCAGCAGCCAAGTAGCGGGGAGGGCCTACAATGAGCAGTTCTTC	CASSQVAGRAYNEQFF
TRBV7-9	TRBD1	few	TRBJ2-2	TGTGCCAGCAGCCCGACAGGGGGTGACACCGGGGAGCTGTTTTTT	CASSPTGGDTGELFF
TRBV2	NA	NA	TRBJ1-1	TGTGCCAGCAACCCAGGTGCGGGCACTGAAGCTTTCTTT	CASNPGAGTEAFF